The clone carrying this T cell receptor beta chain was observed a few times. What it binds is not known. Amplified TCR beta CDR3 regions came from RNA transcripts. HTBI primers were employed in a first-round RT-PCR of the TCR CDR3. Each CDR3 protein is one row after TCRdb ran MiXCR on the multiplex PCR reads. The sample has about 400,000 distinct CDR3 sequences; around 16% are singletons. This sample is drawn from a study of T cells in Graves' hyperthyroidism and ophthalmopathy. Uncontrolled infections, other autoimmune diseases, pregnancy or lactation led to exclusion of patients. The sample, blood from the first hyperthyroidism diagnosis, precedes any ophthalmopathy symptoms. Germline V gene lookup returns CDR1 SGHRS and CDR2 YFSETQ. Trimming left V 4 bases short and J 3 bases short, with 11 bases between. The CDR3 has 13 residues. Study-level results: By a 13 V-J model, ophthalmopathy was set apart from stable hyperthyroidism.

Sequences were obtained from blood. This chain uses TRBV5-1 with TRBJ2-7; tentative D call: TRBD2 (5 bases). The TCR sequence derives from a woman younger than 30 with Graves' hyperthyroidism that later progressed to Graves' ophthalmopathy. CDR3 nucleotide sequence: TGCGCCAGCAGCGGAACAGACTACTACGAGCAGTACTTC. Its translation: CASSGTDYYEQYF.